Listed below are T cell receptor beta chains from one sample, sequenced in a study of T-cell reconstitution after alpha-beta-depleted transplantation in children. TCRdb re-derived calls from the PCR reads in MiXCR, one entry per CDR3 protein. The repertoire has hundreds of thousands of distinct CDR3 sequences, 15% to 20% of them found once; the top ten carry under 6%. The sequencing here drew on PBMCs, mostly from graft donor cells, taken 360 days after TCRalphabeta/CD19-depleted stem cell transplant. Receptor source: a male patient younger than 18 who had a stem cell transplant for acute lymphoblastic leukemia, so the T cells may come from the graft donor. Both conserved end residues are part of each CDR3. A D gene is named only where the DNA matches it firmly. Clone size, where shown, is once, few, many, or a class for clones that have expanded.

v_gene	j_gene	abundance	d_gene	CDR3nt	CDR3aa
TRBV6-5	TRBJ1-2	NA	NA	TGTGCCAGCAGTTACTCGGGAAGTAACTATGGCTACACCTTC	CASSYSGSNYGYTF
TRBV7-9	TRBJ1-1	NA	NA	TGTGCCAGCAGCTTATCAAACCCTGAAGCTTTCTTT	CASSLSNPEAFF
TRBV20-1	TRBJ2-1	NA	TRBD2	TGCAGTGCTCCCCAGGCCCGTAGCGGGAATCGGGATGAGCAGTTCTTC	CSAPQARSGNRDEQFF
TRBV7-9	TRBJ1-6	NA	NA	TGTGCCAGCAGCTTAGGGGTTAATAATTCACCCCTCCACTTT	CASSLGVNNSPLHF
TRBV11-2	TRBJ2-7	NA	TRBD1	TGTGCCAGCAGCCCCATTAGGACCCGACAGGGTTCCTACGAGCAGTACTTC	CASSPIRTRQGSYEQYF
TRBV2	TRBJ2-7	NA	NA	TGTGCCAGCAGTGTGGGCAGGGCAGCCTACGAGCAGTACTTC	CASSVGRAAYEQYF
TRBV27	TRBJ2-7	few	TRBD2	TGTGCCAGCAGTTTAGGCAGGGACTACCTAAGCTACGAGCAGTACTTC	CASSLGRDYLSYEQYF
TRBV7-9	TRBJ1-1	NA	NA	TGTGCCAGCAGCGGCAGGGTCCGTATCGACACTGAAGCTTTCTTT	CASSGRVRIDTEAFF
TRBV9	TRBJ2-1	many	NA	TGTGCCAGCAGCCCAGGATCGGGGGCCTACAATGAGCAGTTCTTC	CASSPGSGAYNEQFF
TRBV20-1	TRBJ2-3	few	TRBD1	TGCAGTGCTAGGTATCAAGTAAACAGGGGAAGCCGCACAGATACGCAGTATTTT	CSARYQVNRGSRTDTQYF
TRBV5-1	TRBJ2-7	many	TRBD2	TGCGCCAGCAGCTCAACTAGCGGCACCTGGGAGCAGTACTTC	CASSSTSGTWEQYF
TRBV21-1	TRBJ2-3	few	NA	TGTGCCAGCTCCCGGAACCGGGACAGGGTCACAGATACGCAGTATTTT	CASSRNRDRVTDTQYF
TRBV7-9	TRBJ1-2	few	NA	TGTGCCAGCAGCCCCCCCTCCGATACGGACTATGGCTACACCTTC	CASSPPSDTDYGYTF
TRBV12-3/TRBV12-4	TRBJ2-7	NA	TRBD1	TGTGCCAGCAGTATGACAGGGGTCTCCTACGAGCAGTACTTC	CASSMTGVSYEQYF
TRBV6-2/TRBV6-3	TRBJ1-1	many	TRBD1	TGTGCCAGCAGCACCGTGTCCGGGACAGGGAAGGGTGAAGCTTTCTTT	CASSTVSGTGKGEAFF
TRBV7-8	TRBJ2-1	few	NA	TGTGCCAGCAGCTCCCACTTGACAGAATACAATGAGCAGTTCTTC	CASSSHLTEYNEQFF
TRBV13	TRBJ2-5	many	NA	TGTGCCAGCAGTTACCTATCCTCGCGGGAAAAAGAGACCCAGTACTTC	CASSYLSSREKETQYF
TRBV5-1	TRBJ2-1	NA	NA	TGCGCCAGCAGCTTGGCTGTGGTAGCGGTCATATACAATGAGCAGTTCTTC	CASSLAVVAVIYNEQFF
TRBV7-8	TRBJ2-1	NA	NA	TGTGCCAGCTCACTCTATGGGTCGGTCAATGAGCAGTTCTTC	CASSLYGSVNEQFF
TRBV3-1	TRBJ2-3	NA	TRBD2	TGTGCCAGCAGCCCTAGACTAGCGGGAGGGCACACAGATACGCAGTATTTT	CASSPRLAGGHTDTQYF
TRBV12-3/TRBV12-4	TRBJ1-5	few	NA	TGTGCCAGCCAGAAGCGGGGGAGCGGCAATCAGCCCCAGCATTTT	CASQKRGSGNQPQHF
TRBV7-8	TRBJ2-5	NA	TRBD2	TGTGCCAGCAGCTTAGTAGCGGGAGAAGCTCAAGAGACCCAGTACTTC	CASSLVAGEAQETQYF
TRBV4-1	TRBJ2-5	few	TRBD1	TGCGCCAGCAGCCAGGGGAGACAGGGAAGGGACCTGGAGACCCAGTACTTC	CASSQGRQGRDLETQYF
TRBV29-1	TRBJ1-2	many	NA	TGCAGCGCTGTGATGCGCTATGGCTACACCTTC	CSAVMRYGYTF
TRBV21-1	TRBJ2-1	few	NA	TGTGCCAGCAGCAAAGCGCTGGGGGGACAGCCACGTGGGGTCGAGCAGTTCTTC	CASSKALGGQPRGVEQFF
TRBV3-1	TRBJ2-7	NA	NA	TGTGCCAGCAGCCAAGGGAGTAGATTCTACGAGCAGTACTTC	CASSQGSRFYEQYF
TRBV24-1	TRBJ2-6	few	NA	TGTGCCACCAGTCGGGAAAGCTCTGGGGCCAACGTCCTGACTTTC	CATSRESSGANVLTF
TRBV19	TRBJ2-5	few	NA	TGTGCCAGTAGTATAGTATTTCGGGAGACCCAGTACTTC	CASSIVFRETQYF
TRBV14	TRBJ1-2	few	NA	TGTGCCAGCAGCCGGATTGGGACAATCTATGGCTACACCTTC	CASSRIGTIYGYTF
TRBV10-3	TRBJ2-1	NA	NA	TGTGCCATCAGGTCGGCTAGCCTCTACAATGAGCAGTTCTTC	CAIRSASLYNEQFF
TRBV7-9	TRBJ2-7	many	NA	TGTGCCAGCAGCTTAGGTGCTCGGAGCTCCTACGAGCAGTACTTC	CASSLGARSSYEQYF
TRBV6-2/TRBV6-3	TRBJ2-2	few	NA	TGTGCCAGCAGCCCGGAGGTCTACGGGGAGCTGTTTTTT	CASSPEVYGELFF
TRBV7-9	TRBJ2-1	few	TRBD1	TGTGCCAGCAGCGTAGGGGACAGGCTGGGGGAGCAGTTCTTC	CASSVGDRLGEQFF
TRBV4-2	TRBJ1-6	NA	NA	TGTGCCAGCAGCCAGCGGGGAGGGAACAGGGCCCTCCACTTT	CASSQRGGNRALHF
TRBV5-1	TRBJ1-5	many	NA	TGCGCCAGCAGCTGGGAAGGCCTCAATCAGCCCCAGCATTTT	CASSWEGLNQPQHF
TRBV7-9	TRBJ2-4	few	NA	TGTGCCAGCAGCTTAATGGGCGCAGCCAAAAACATTCAGTACTTC	CASSLMGAAKNIQYF
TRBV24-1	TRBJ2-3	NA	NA	TGTGCCACCAGCCCTAGGGGCGGAAACACAGATACGCAGTATTTT	CATSPRGGNTDTQYF
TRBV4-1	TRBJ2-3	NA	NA	TGCGCCAGCAGCCAAGATGAGGCGGGGTACGGTCTAGATACGCAGTATTTT	CASSQDEAGYGLDTQYF
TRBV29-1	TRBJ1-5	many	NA	TGCAGCGTTGGGTGGGGAAGCAATCAGCCCCAGCATTTT	CSVGWGSNQPQHF
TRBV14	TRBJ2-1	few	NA	TGTGCCAGCAGCTTAAAGCGGGACAGGTCTTACAATGAGCAGTTCTTC	CASSLKRDRSYNEQFF
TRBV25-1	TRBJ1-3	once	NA	TGTGCCAGTCACGCGGGGGGAAACACCATATATTTT	CASHAGGNTIYF
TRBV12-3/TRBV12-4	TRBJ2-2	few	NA	TGTGCCAGCAGTTTAATGGGGACAACTGGGGAGCTGTTTTTT	CASSLMGTTGELFF
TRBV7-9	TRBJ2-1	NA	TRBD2	TGTGCCAGCAGCCACCCGGGACTACAATTATACAATGAGCAGTTCTTC	CASSHPGLQLYNEQFF
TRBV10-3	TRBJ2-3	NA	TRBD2	TGTGCCATCAGTGAGTCGATCTTAGCGGGAGAGAGGCTGAGCACAGATACGCAGTATTTT	CAISESILAGERLSTDTQYF
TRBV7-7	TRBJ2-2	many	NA	TGTGCCAGCAGCCATAGCCAGGCCCCGAACACCGGGGAGCTGTTTTTT	CASSHSQAPNTGELFF
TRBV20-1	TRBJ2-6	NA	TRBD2	TGCAGTGCGCAACTAGCGCCTGGGGCCAACGTCCTGACTTTC	CSAQLAPGANVLTF
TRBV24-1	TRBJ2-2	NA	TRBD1	TGTGCCACCAGTGATTCCCGGACAGGGGGCAACACCGGGGAGCTGTTTTTT	CATSDSRTGGNTGELFF
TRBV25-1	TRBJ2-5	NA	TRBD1	TGTGCCAGCTATGGACAGGGGGGGGAGACCCAGTACTTC	CASYGQGGETQYF
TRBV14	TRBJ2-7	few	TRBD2	TGTGCCAGCAGGCGGGAGACCAGCTCCTACGAGCAGTACTTC	CASRRETSSYEQYF
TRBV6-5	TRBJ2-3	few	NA	TGTGCCAGCAGTTACACAGGACACACAGATACGCAGTATTTT	CASSYTGHTDTQYF
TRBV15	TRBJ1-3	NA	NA	TGTGCCACCAGCAGGCGAAGGGGATCGAATGGAAACACCATATATTTT	CATSRRRGSNGNTIYF
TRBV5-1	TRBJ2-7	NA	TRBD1	TGCGCCAGCAGTCGAGATGGCAGGGGGCCAGACGAGCAGTACTTC	CASSRDGRGPDEQYF
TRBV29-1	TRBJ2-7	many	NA	TGCAGCGCTCAACAGGGATACGAGCAGTACTTC	CSAQQGYEQYF
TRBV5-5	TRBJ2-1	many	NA	TGTGCCAGCAGCTCTCGGTTCAGCTCCTACAATGAGCAGTTCTTC	CASSSRFSSYNEQFF